Below, 16 T cell receptor beta chains from the same sample are listed, as sequenced in a study of blood T cell repertoires in COVID-19. TCRdb's table, derived via immunoSEQ multiplex PCR, lists solely in-frame clones and lacks some. The sample shows about 170,000 clones, around four fifths of them seen only once. The sequenced sample consisted of peripheral blood. The receptors stem from a woman at least 80 years old with COVID-19, enrolled during active disease.

The sample holds one count of this clone. This chain uses TRBV11-3 with TRBJ2-1; 7 positions agree with TRBD2. The length of the CDR3 is 18 residues. CDR1 and CDR2 (germline): SGHNT, YENEEA. J gave up 5 bases and V 1 base, and 14 bases lay outside the gene matches. As DNA, the CDR3 is TGTGCCAGCAGCTTAGCGGGAGGACAACCCGGGCCCGACAATGAGCAGTTCTTC. Encoded protein: CASSLAGGQPGPDNEQFF. The variable domain in full, with the rest retrieved from reference TRBV11-3 and TRBJ2-1, is EAGVVQSPRYKIIEKKQPVAFWCNPISGHNTLYWYLQNLGQGPELLIRYENEEAVDDSQLPKDRFSAERLKGVDSTLKIQPAELGDSAVYLCASSLAGGQPGPDNEQFFGPGTRLTVL.

This rearrangement joins TRBV27 to TRBJ2-7; 9 bases map to TRBD1. This CDR3 region has 13 residues. Trimming took 7 bases from V and 4 from J; bases not matched to a gene: 5. Germline loops: CDR1 MNHEY, CDR2 SMNVEV (reference sequence). CDR3 region: CASKGTGMYEQYF. For the CDR3, the DNA is TGTGCCAGCAAGGGGACAGGGATGTACGAGCAGTACTTC.

Only a few counts were recorded for this clone. V usage is TRBV11-2 and J usage is TRBJ2-5, with D perhaps TRBD2 (6 bases). This CDR3 spans 16 amino acids. Germline values: CDR1 SGHAT, CDR2 FQNNGV. V lost 5 bases and J lost 2, with 18 bases in between. The CDR3 DNA sequence: TGTGCCAGCAGCCGGGCTAGCGCGGTGCCTCAAGAGACCCAGTACTTC. Translation: CASSRASAVPQETQYF.

The chain couples TRBV5-1 to TRBJ1-1; D remains ambiguous. CDR3 length: 15 residues. V lost 6 bases and J 4 bases, leaving 19 bases between the germline ends. From germline, CDR1 is SGHRS and CDR2 YFSETQ. CDR3 sequence (DNA): TGCGCCAGCACGGCGGGCATCGCAGAGCTCACTGAAGCTTTCTTT. Translation: CASTAGIAELTEAFF.

This chain connects TRBV6-5 to TRBJ2-1; TRBD2 matches 7 bases. J gave up 7 bases and V 8 bases, and 5 bases lay outside the gene matches. From germline, CDR1 is MNHEY and CDR2 SVGAGI. This CDR3 has 12 amino acids. CDR3 nucleotides: TGTGCCAGCTCGCGGGAGAGAAATGAGCAGTTCTTC. Its translation is CASSRERNEQFF.

This clone appeared once. A junction boundary mismatches the germline segment, possibly from a read error. This chain links TRBV4-1 with TRBJ2-3, with D tentatively TRBD2 (6 bases). The CDR3 has 14 residues. CDR1 and CDR2 from the germline V gene are MGHRA and YSYEKL. The CDR3 spells CASSQGLGPTVSNF. CDR3 DNA: TGCGCCAGCAGCCAGGGACTGGGTCCCACGGTTTCGAATTTT.

This sequence joins TRBV6-6 and TRBJ1-2; 8 nucleotides match TRBD1. Germline V lookup: CDR1 MNHNY, CDR2 SVGAGI (reference sequence). The V and J ends lost 6 bases and 6 bases, in that order; junction bases with no gene match: 12. The CDR3 consists of 15 residues. Written as DNA, the CDR3 is TGTGCCAGCAGCCCCCTTCCCAGGGGGCCAAATGGCTACACCTTC. This encodes CASSPLPRGPNGYTF.

CDR3 amino acids: CASSSDRDHQPQHF. The CDR3 DNA reads TGTGCCAGCAGCTCGGACAGGGACCATCAGCCCCAGCATTTT. V is TRBV7-9 and J is TRBJ1-5; 8 bases fit TRBD1. Trimming took 4 bases from V and 5 from J; bases not matched to a gene: 4. Germline loops: CDR1 SEHNR, CDR2 FQNEAQ (reference sequence). CDR3 size: 14 residues.

The V and J genes are TRBV5-6 and TRBJ2-1, with 10 bases matching TRBD2. The CDR3 is 15 residues long. Germline V lookup: CDR1 SGHDT, CDR2 YYEEEE. Trimming cost V 0 bases and J 12 bases; bases outside gene matches: 9. This CDR3 reads CASSLASGVAGGQFF. In nucleotides, the CDR3 is TGTGCCAGCAGCTTGGCCTCTGGGGTAGCGGGAGGGCAGTTCTTC. Using reference TRBV5-6 and TRBJ2-1 for the parts outside the CDR3, the full variable domain is DAGVTQSPTHLIKTRGQQVTLRCSPKSGHDTVSWYQQALGQGPQFIFQYYEEEERQRGNFPDRFSGHQFPNYSSELNVNALLLGDSALYLCASSLASGVAGGQFFGPGTRLTVL.

This clone was seen just once. The chain uses TRBV5-1 and TRBJ2-2, with 10 positions matching TRBD1. CDR3 size: 16 residues. The germline CDR1 and CDR2 sequences are SGHRS and YFSETQ. V gave up 5 bases and J gave up 5 bases; unmatched junction bases: 9. CDR3 nucleotide sequence: TGCGCCAGCAGACCCGGGACAGGGGAAGCGACCGGGGAGCTGTTTTTT. This encodes CASRPGTGEATGELFF.

The rearrangement joins TRBV5-1 to TRBJ2-3; TRBD2 agrees at 12 bases. Germline values: CDR1 SGHRS, CDR2 YFSETQ. The junction had 11 bases not matched to a gene; V was cut back by 4 bases and J by 2 bases. The CDR3 length is 18 residues. CDR3 sequence reads: CASSLGRASGRVTDTQYF. The CDR3 bases are TGCGCCAGCAGCCTGGGCAGGGCTAGCGGGAGGGTCACAGATACGCAGTATTTT.

V usage is TRBV6-6 and J usage is TRBJ1-1; a possible D gene is TRBD1 (6 bases). Germline values: CDR1 MNHNY, CDR2 SVGAGI (reference sequence). The CDR3 covers 13 residues. Trimming removed 2 bases from V and 5 bases from J, with 9 bases in between. CDR3 sequence reads: CASSYSQGTEAFF. DNA of the CDR3: TGTGCCAGCAGTTACAGCCAGGGGACTGAAGCTTTCTTT.

The chain employs TRBV5-4 and TRBJ2-1; 13 positions agree with TRBD2. V trimming: 2 bases; J trimming: 2 bases; junction bases outside the gene matches: 1. The germline V gene encodes CDR1 SGHNT and CDR2 YYREEE (reference sequence). This CDR3 is 16 amino acids long. The CDR3 DNA is TGTGCCAGCAGCTTTACTAGCGGGAGGGCCTACAATGAGCAGTTCTTC. Protein: CASSFTSGRAYNEQFF.

This chain connects TRBV27 to TRBJ1-1, with D perhaps TRBD1 (6 bases). The CDR3 consists of 13 residues. V lost 3 bases and J 5 bases, leaving 10 bases between the germline ends. Looked up from germline, CDR1 is MNHEY and CDR2 is SMNVEV (reference sequence). CDR3 residues: CASSLRGGTEAFF. The CDR3 DNA sequence: TGTGCCAGCAGTTTGAGGGGGGGAACTGAAGCTTTCTTT.

This clone was detected once. The chain carries TRBV5-5 and TRBJ1-6; weak D call: TRBD1 (5 bases). This CDR3 spans 16 amino acids. With 0 bases removed from V and 10 bases from J, the gap between germline ends came to 17 bases. Germline V CDR1 and CDR2: SGHKS, YYEKEE (reference sequence). The CDR3: CASSLGAGRMDSPLHF. For the CDR3, the DNA is TGTGCCAGCAGCTTGGGAGCAGGGCGAATGGACTCACCCCTCCACTTT.

V gene TRBV27 combines with J gene TRBJ1-4; D possibly corresponds to TRBD1 (6 bases). Looked up from germline, CDR1 is MNHEY and CDR2 is SMNVEV (reference sequence). The ends were cut back, 8 bases at V and 3 bases at J, with 13 bases in the middle. The CDR3 is 14 amino acids. The DNA for the CDR3 is TGTGCCAGCGGCACAGGGTTGCCTAATGAAAAACTGTTTTTT. Translating gives CASGTGLPNEKLFF.